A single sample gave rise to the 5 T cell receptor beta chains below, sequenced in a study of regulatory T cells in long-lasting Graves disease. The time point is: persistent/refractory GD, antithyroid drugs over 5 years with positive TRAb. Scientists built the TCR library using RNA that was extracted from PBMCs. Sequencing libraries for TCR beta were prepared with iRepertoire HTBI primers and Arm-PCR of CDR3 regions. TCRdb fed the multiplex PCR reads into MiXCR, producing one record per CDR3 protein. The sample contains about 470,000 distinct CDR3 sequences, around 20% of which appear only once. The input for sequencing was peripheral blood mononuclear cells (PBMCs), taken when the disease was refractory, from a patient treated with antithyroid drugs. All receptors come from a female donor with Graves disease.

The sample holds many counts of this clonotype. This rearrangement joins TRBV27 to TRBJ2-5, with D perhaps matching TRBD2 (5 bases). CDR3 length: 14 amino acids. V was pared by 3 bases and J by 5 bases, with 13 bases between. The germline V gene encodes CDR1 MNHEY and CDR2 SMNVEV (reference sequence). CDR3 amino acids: CASSFNGEWETQYF. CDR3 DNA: TGTGCCAGCAGTTTTAACGGGGAATGGGAGACCCAGTACTTC.

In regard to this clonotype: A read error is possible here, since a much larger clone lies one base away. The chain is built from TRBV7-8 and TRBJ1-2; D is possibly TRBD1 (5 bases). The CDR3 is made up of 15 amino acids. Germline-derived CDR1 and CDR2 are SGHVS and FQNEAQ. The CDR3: CAGSLPQQERYGYTF. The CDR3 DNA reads TGTGCCGGCAGCTTACCCCAACAGGAACGCTATGGCTACACCTTC.

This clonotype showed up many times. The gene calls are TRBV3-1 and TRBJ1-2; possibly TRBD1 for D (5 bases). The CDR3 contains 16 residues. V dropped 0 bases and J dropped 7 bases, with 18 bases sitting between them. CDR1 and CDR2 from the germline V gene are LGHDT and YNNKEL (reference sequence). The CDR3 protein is CASSQEVHKGSGGYTF. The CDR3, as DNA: TGTGCCAGCAGCCAAGAAGTGCATAAGGGGTCGGGTGGCTACACCTTC.

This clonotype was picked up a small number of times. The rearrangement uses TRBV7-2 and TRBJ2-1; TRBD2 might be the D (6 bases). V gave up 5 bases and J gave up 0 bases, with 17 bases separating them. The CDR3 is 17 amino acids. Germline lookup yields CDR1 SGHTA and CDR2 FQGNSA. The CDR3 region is CASSTYRAGSSYNEQFF. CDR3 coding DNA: TGTGCCAGCAGCACTTACCGCGCGGGGAGCTCCTACAATGAGCAGTTCTTC.

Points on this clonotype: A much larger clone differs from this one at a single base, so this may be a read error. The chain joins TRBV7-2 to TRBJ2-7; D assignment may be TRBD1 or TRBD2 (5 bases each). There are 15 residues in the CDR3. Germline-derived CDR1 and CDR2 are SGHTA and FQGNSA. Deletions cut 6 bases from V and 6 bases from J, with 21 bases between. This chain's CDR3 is CASSSRDLGTCEQYF. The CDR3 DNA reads TGTGCCAGCAGTTCCCGGGACCTCGGGACCTGCGAGCAGTACTTC.